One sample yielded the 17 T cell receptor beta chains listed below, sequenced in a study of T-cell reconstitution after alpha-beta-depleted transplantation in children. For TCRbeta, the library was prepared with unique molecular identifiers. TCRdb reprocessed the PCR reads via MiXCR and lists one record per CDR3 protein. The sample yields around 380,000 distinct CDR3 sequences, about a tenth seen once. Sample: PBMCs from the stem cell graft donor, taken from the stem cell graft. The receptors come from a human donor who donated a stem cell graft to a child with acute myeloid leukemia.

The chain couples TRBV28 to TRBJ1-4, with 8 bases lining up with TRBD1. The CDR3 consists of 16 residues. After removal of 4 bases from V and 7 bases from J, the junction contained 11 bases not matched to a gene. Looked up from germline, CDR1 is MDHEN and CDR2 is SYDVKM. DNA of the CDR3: TGTGCCAGCAGTTCAATCCCGGGGACAGGTGGTGAAAAACTGTTTTTT. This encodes CASSSIPGTGGEKLFF.

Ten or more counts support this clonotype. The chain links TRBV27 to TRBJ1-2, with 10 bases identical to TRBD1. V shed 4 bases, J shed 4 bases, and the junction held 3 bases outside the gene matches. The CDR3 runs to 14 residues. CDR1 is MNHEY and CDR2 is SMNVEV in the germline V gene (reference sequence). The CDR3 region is CASSSGQGIYGYTF. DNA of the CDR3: TGTGCCAGCAGTTCGGGACAGGGGATCTATGGCTACACCTTC.

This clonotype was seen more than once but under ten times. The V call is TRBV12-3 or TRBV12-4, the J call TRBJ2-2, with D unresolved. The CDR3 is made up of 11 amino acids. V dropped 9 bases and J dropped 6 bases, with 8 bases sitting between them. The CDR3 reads CASLRAGELFF. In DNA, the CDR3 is TGTGCCAGTCTGCGTGCCGGGGAGCTGTTTTTT.

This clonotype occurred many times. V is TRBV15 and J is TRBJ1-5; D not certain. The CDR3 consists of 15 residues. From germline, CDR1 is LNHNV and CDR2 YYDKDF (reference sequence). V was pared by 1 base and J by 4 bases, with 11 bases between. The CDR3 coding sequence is TGTGCCACCAGCAGAGCTGGCAGGCTAAATCAGCCCCAGCATTTT. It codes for CATSRAGRLNQPQHF. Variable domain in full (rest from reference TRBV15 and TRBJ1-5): DAMVIQNPRYQVTQFGKPVTLSCSQTLNHNVMYWYQQKSSQAPKLLFHYYDKDFNNEADTPDNFQSRRPNTSFCFLDIRSPGLGDTAMYLCATSRAGRLNQPQHFGDGTRLSIL.

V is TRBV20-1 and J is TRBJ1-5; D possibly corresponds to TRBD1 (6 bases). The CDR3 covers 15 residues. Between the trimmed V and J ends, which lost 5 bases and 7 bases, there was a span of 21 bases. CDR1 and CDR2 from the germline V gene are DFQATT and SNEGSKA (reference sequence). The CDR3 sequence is CSALPRGGGRQPQHF. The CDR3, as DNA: TGCAGTGCTCTCCCAAGGGGGGGGGGCCGACAGCCCCAGCATTTT.

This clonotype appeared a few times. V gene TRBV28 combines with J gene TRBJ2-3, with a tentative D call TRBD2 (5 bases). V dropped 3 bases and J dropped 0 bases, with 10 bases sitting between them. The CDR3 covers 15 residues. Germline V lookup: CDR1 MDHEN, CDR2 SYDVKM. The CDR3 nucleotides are TGTGCCAGCAGTTTTTATGGGAGCAGCACAGATACGCAGTATTTT. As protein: CASSFYGSSTDTQYF.

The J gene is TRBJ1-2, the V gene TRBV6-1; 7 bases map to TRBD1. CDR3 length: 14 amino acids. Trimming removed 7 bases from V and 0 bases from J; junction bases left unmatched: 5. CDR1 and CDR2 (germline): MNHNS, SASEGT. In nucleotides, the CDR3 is TGTGCCAGCACTCACGACAGGGCTAACTATGGCTACACCTTC. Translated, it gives CASTHDRANYGYTF.

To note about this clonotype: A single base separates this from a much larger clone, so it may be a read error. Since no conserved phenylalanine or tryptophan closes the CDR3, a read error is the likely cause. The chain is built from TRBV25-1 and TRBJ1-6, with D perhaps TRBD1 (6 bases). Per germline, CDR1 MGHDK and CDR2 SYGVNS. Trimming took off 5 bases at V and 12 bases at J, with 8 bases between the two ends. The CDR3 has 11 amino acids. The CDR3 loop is CASSRRGPLHS. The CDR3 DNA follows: TGTGCCAGCAGTCGCAGGGGACCCCTCCACTCT.

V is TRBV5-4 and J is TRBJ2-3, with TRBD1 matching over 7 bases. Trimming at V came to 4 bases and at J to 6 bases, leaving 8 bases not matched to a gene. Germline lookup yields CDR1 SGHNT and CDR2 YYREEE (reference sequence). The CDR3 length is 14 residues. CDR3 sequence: CASSITGTVDTQYF. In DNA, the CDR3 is TGTGCCAGCAGCATAACCGGGACAGTCGATACGCAGTATTTT.

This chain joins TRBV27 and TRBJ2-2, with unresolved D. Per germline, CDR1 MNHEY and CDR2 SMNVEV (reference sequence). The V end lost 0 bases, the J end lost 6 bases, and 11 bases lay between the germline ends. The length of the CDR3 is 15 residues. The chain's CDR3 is CASSLSNVGSGELFF. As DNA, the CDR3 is TGTGCCAGCAGTTTATCGAATGTGGGATCCGGGGAGCTGTTTTTT.

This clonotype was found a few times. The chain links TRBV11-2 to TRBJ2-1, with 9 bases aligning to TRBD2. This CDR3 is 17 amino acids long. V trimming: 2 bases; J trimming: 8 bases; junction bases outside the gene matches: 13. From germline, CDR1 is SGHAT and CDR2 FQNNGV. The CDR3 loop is CASSLRLGGTSLYEQFF. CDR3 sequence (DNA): TGTGCCAGCAGCTTACGTTTGGGGGGGACTAGCTTGTATGAGCAGTTCTTC.

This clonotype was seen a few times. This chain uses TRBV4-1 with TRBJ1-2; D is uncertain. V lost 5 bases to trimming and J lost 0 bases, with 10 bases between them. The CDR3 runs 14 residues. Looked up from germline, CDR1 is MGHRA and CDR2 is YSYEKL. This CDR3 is CASSKQLSNYGYTF. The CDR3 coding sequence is TGCGCCAGCAGCAAACAGCTATCTAACTATGGCTACACCTTC.

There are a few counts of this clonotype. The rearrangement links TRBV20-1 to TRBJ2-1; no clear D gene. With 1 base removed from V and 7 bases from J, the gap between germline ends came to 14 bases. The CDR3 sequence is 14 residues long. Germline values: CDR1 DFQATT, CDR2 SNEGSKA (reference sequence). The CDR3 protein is CSARVNALLNEQFF. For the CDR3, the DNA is TGCAGTGCTAGAGTTAACGCGTTGTTGAATGAGCAGTTCTTC.

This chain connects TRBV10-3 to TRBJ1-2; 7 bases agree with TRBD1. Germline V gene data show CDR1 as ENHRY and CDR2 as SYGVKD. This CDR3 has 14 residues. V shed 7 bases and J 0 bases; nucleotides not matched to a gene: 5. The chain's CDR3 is CAITADRSNYGYTF. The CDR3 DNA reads TGTGCCATCACCGCGGACAGGTCTAACTATGGCTACACCTTC.

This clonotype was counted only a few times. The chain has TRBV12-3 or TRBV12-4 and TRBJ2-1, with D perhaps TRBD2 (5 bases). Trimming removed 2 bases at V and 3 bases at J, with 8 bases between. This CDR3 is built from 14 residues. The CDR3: CASSLLSGYNEQFF. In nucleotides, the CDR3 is TGTGCCAGCAGTTTATTAAGCGGCTACAATGAGCAGTTCTTC.

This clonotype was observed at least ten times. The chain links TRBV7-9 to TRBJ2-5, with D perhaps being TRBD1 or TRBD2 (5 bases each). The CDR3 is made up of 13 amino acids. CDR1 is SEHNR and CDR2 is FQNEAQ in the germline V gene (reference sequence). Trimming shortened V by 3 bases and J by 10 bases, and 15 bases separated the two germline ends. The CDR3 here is CASSFDGDGGQYF. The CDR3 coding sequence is TGTGCCAGCAGCTTTGACGGGGACGGTGGCCAGTACTTC.

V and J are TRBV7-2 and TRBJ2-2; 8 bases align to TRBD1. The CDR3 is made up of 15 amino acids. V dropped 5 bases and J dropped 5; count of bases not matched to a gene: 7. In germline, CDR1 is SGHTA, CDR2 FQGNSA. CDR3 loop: CASSPWTGRTGELFF. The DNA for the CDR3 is TGTGCCAGCAGCCCGTGGACAGGGAGGACCGGGGAGCTGTTTTTT.